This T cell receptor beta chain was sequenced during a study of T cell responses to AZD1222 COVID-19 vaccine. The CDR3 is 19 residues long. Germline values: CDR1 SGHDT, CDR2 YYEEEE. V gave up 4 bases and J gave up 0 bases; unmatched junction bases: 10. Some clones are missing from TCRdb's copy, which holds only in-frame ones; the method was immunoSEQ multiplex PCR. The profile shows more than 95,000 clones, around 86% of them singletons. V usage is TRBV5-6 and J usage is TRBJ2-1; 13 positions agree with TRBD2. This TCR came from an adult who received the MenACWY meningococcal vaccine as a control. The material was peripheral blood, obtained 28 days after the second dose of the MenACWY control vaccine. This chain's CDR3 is CASSKTLLAGGSSYNEQFF. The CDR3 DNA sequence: TGTGCCAGCAGCAAGACACTACTAGCGGGGGGGAGCTCCTACAATGAGCAGTTCTTC.